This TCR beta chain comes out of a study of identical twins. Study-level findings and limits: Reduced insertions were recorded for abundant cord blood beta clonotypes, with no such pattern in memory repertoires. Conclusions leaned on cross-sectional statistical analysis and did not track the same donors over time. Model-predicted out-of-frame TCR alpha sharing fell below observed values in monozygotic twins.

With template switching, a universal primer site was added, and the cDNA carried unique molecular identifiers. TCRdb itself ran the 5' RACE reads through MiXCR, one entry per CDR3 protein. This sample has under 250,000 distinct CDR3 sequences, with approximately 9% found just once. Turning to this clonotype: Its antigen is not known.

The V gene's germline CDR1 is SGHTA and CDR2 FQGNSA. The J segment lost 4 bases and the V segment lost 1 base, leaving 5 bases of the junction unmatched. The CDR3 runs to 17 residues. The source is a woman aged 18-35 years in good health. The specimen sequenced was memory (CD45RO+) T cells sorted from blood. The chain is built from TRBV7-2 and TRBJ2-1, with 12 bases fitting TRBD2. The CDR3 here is CASSLVPSGGAYNEQFF. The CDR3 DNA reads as TGTGCCAGCAGCTTAGTGCCTAGCGGGGGGGCGTACAATGAGCAGTTCTTC.